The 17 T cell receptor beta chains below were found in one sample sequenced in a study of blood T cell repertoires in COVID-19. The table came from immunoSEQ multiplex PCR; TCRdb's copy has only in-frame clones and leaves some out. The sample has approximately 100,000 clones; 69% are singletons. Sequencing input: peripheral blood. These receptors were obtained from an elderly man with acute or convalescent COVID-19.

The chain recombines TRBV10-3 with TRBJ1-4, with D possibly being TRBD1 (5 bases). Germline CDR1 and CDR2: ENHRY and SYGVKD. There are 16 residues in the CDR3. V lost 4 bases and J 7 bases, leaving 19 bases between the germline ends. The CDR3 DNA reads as TGTGCCATCAGTGCGGGGGTCATAGGGGTTGGTGAAAAACTGTTTTTT. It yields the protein CAISAGVIGVGEKLFF.

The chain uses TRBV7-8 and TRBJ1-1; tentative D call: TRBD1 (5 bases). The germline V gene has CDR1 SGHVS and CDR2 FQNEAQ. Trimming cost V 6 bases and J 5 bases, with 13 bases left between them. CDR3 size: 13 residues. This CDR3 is CASRGQGLTEAFF. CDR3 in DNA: TGTGCCAGCAGGGGTCAGGGTTTGACTGAAGCTTTCTTT.

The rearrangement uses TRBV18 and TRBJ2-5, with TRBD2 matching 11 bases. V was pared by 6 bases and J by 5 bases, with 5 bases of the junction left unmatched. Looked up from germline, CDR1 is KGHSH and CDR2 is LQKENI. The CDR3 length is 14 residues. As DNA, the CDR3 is TGTGCCAGCTCGCAAATAGCGGGAGGGGAGACCCAGTACTTC. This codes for CASSQIAGGETQYF. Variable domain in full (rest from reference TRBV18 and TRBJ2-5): NAGVMQNPRHLVRRRGQEARLRCSPMKGHSHVYWYRQLPEEGLKFMVYLQKENIIDESGMPKERFSAEFPKEGPSILRIQQVVRGDSAAYFCASSQIAGGETQYFGPGTRLLVL.

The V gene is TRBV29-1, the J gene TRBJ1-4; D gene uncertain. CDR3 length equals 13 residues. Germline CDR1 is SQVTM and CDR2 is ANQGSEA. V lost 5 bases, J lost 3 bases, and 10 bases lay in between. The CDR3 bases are TGCAGCGTTTCGATTAGAGCTAATGAAAAACTGTTTTTT. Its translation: CSVSIRANEKLFF.

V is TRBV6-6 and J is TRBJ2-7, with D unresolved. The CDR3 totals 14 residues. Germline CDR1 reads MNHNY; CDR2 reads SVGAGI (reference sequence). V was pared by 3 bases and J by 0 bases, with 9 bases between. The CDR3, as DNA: TGTGCCAGCAGTTATTGGTCGGTCTCCTACGAGCAGTACTTC. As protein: CASSYWSVSYEQYF.

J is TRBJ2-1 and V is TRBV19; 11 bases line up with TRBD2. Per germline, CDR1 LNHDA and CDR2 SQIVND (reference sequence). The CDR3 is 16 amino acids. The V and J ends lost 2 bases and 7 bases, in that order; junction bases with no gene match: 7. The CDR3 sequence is CASSINEASGRNEQFF. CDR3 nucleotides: TGTGCCAGTAGTATAAATGAGGCTAGCGGGAGGAATGAGCAGTTCTTC.

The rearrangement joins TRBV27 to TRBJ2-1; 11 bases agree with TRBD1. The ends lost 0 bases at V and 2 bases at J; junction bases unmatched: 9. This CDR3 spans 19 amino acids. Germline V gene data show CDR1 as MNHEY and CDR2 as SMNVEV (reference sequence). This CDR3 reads CASSLSRGWGQGAYNEQFF. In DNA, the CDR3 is TGTGCCAGCAGTTTATCGAGAGGGTGGGGACAGGGGGCCTACAATGAGCAGTTCTTC.

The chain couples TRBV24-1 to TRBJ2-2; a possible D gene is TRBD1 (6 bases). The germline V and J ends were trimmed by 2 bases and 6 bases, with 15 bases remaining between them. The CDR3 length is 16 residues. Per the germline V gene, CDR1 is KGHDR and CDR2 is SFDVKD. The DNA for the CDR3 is TGTGCCACCAGTGATTACACAGGGACGGTAGCCGGGGAGCTGTTTTTT. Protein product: CATSDYTGTVAGELFF.

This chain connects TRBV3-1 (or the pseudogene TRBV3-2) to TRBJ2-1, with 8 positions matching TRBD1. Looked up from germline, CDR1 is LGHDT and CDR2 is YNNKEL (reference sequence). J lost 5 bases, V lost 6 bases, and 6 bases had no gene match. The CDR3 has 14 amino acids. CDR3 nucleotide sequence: TGTGCCAGCAGGAAGACAGGGGCAAACAATGAGCAGTTCTTC. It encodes CASRKTGANNEQFF.

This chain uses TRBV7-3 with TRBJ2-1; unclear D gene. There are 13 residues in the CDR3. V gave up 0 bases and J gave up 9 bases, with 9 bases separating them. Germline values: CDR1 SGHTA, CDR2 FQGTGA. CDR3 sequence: CASSLTSSSEQFF. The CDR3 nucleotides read TGTGCCAGCAGCTTAACCTCGAGTAGTGAGCAGTTCTTC.

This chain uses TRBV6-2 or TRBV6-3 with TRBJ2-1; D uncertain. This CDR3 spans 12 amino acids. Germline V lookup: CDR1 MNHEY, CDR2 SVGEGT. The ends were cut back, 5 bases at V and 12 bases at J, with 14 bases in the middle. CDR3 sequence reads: CASSQYAELQFF. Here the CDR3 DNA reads TGTGCCAGCAGTCAGTACGCGGAGTTGCAGTTCTTC.

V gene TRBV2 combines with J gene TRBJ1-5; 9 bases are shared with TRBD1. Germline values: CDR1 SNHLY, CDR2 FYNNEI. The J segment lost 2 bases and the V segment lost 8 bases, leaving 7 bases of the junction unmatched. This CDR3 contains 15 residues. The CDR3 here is CASSERTGGNQPQHF. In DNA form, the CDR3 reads TGTGCCAGCTCCGAAAGGACAGGGGGCAATCAGCCCCAGCATTTT.

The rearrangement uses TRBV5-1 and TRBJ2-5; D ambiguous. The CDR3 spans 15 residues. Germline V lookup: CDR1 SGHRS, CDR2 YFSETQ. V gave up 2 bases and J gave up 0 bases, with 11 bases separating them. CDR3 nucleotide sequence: TGCGCCAGCAGCTTATCGGGTGCTTACCAAGAGACCCAGTACTTC. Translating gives CASSLSGAYQETQYF.

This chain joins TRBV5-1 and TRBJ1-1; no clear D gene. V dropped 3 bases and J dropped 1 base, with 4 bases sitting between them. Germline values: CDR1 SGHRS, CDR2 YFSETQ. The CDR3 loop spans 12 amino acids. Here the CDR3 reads CASSSGNTEAFF. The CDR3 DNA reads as TGCGCCAGCAGCTCAGGGAACACTGAAGCTTTCTTT.

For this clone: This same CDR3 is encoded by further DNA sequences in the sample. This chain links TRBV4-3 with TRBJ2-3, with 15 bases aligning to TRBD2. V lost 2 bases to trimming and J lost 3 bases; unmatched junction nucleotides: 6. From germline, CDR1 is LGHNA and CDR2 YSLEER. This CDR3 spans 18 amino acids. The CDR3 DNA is TGCGCCAGCAGCCAAAACCCGGGGACTAGCGGGAGGACAGATACGCAGTATTTT. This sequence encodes CASSQNPGTSGRTDTQYF.

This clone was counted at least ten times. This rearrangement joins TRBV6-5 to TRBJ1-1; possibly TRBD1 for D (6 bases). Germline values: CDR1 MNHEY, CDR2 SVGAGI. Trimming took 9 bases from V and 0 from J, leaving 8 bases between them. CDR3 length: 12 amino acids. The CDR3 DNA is TGTGCCAGTGGACAGCTGAACACTGAAGCTTTCTTT. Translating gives CASGQLNTEAFF.

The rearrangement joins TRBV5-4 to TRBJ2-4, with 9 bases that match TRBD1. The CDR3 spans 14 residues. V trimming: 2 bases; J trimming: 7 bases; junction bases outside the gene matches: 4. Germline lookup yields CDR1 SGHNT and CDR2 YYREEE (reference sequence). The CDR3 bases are TGTGCCAGCAGCTTCCGGGACAGGGTGAACATTCAGTACTTC. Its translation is CASSFRDRVNIQYF.